This T cell receptor beta chain was identified during a study of shared clonotypes between healthy human individuals. About the research overall: The composition of the donors was a couple of women and a few men aged 18 to 49. CD4 naive and CD4 memory each took three plates per donor, while CD8 naive took two and CD8 memory one.

All donors were healthy HIV-negative adults lacking recent acute infections or vaccinations. Only in-frame clones appear in the TCRdb table, and some are missing; sequencing was by immunoSEQ multiplex PCR. Among roughly 1,000,000 clones listed, around three quarters were seen once. The sequencing sample was made of memory CD4+ T cells from PBMCs. Documented subset: CD45RA-negative fraction. The source is a man aged 18-30 years in good health. Some clones in this sample may be carry-over from other donors' samples.

The CDR3 sequence is CASSVGQTSNYEQYF. DNA for the CDR3: TGTGCCAGCAGCGTAGGCCAGACTTCAAACTACGAGCAGTACTTC. The chain recombines TRBV9 with TRBJ2-7; no definite D call. The germline V gene has CDR1 SGDLS and CDR2 YYNGEE. There are 15 residues in the CDR3. Trimming stripped 0 bases from V and 3 bases from J, with 13 bases between.